The 19 T cell receptor beta chains reported below all come from one sample, sequenced in a study of blood T cells in healthy people across ages. A second PCR, run for roughly 7 to 11 cycles, used a sample-barcoded 5' primer plus a J-beta primer mix. Each CDR3 protein is one row after TCRdb ran MiXCR on the 5' RACE reads. The sample contains around 2 million distinct CDR3 sequences, 30% to 40% of which appear only once. Sequences were obtained from blood. These receptor sequences come from a human donor in good health.

This clonotype was observed a handful of times. This chain uses TRBV28 with TRBJ1-1, with 9 nucleotides matching TRBD1. CDR1 and CDR2 (germline): MDHEN, SYDVKM. V was pared by 6 bases and J by 1 base, with 6 bases of the junction left unmatched. The CDR3 is made up of 15 amino acids. Here the CDR3 reads CASRTGGNRNTEAFF. In DNA form, the CDR3 reads TGTGCCAGCAGGACAGGGGGAAATAGGAACACTGAAGCTTTCTTT.

On this clonotype itself: At one end the junction does not follow the germline gene, possibly because of a read error. The chain recombines TRBV4-3 with TRBJ1-2; D not resolved. This CDR3 is 18 amino acids long. Germline V lookup: CDR1 LGHNA, CDR2 YSLEER. The CDR3 is CASSQDIPGASTFYSYTF. The CDR3 DNA reads as TGCGCCAGCAGCCAAGATATCCCAGGAGCCTCTACGTTCTATAGCTACACCTTC.

In this sample, this clonotype turned up a few times. The genes are TRBV7-2 and TRBJ2-7; the match to TRBD2 covers 8 bases. The junction had 10 bases not matched to a gene; V was cut back by 5 bases and J by 4 bases. Germline V gene data show CDR1 as SGHTA and CDR2 as FQGNSA. CDR3 length: 15 amino acids. DNA of the CDR3: TGTGCCAGCAGCCTCCTAAATAGCGGGGTATACGAGCAGTACTTC. It codes for CASSLLNSGVYEQYF.

In this sample, this clonotype turned up a few times. The rearrangement links TRBV5-1 to TRBJ1-6, with D hard to call. V was pared by 4 bases and J by 8 bases, with 10 bases between. The length of the CDR3 is 13 residues. Germline values: CDR1 SGHRS, CDR2 YFSETQ. CDR3 in DNA: TGCGCCAGCAGCGAACTACAAGATTCACCCCTCCACTTT. It yields the protein CASSELQDSPLHF.

Only a few counts were recorded for this clonotype. This chain uses TRBV7-2 with TRBJ1-1; D unclear. This CDR3 is built from 13 residues. Trimming removed 5 bases at V and 7 bases at J, with 14 bases between. In germline, CDR1 is SGHTA, CDR2 FQGNSA. The CDR3 region is CASSPRGWIEAFF. In DNA, the CDR3 is TGTGCCAGCAGCCCCCGAGGGTGGATTGAAGCTTTCTTT.

This sequence joins TRBV7-6 and TRBJ2-1; possibly TRBD2 for D (6 bases). Germline loops: CDR1 SGHVS, CDR2 FNYEAQ. The CDR3 contains 16 residues. Trimming took off 4 bases at V and 6 bases at J, with 19 bases between the two ends. For the CDR3, the DNA is TGTGCCAGCAGCTCGTTAAAGGGCCACGGGAGCAATGAGCAGTTCTTC. The encoded protein is CASSSLKGHGSNEQFF. The full variable domain, its missing parts supplied by reference TRBV7-6 and TRBJ2-1, is GAGVSQSPRYKVTKRGQDVALRCDPISGHVSLYWYRQALGQGPEFLTYFNYEAQQDKSGLPNDRFSAERPEGSISTLTIQRTEQRDSAMYRCASSSLKGHGSNEQFFGPGTRLTVL.

The chain has TRBV20-1 and TRBJ2-1; no firm D call. The V end lost 0 bases, the J end lost 0 bases, and 9 bases lay between the germline ends. This CDR3 comprises 15 residues. Germline CDR1 and CDR2: DFQATT and SNEGSKA (reference sequence). DNA for the CDR3: TGCAGTGCTAGAGATGACCGGAGCTCCTACAATGAGCAGTTCTTC. It specifies CSARDDRSSYNEQFF.

This clonotype was counted a few times. The chain joins TRBV3-1 to TRBJ2-7; 7 bases are shared with TRBD1. Germline V gives CDR1 LGHDT, CDR2 YNNKEL (reference sequence). Germline trimming cut 0 bases from V and 2 bases from J; bases unmatched to any gene: 4. The length of the CDR3 is 15 residues. CDR3 sequence reads: CASSQDTGDPYEQYF. The CDR3 DNA is TGTGCCAGCAGCCAAGACACAGGGGACCCCTACGAGCAGTACTTC.

This clonotype has just a few counts. V and J are TRBV7-2 and TRBJ2-3; D gene ambiguous. Germline V lookup: CDR1 SGHTA, CDR2 FQGNSA. This CDR3 is built from 14 residues. The V gene lost 4 bases and the J gene lost 1 base, with 9 bases spanning the gap. This CDR3 reads CASSYPWGTDTQYF. DNA for the CDR3: TGTGCCAGCAGCTACCCTTGGGGCACAGATACGCAGTATTTT. Full variable domain (outside the CDR3, taken from reference TRBV7-2 and TRBJ2-3): GAGVSQSPSNKVTEKGKDVELRCDPISGHTALYWYRQSLGQGLEFLIYFQGNSAPDKSGLPSDRFSAERTGGSVSTLTIQRTQQEDSAVYLCASSYPWGTDTQYFGPGTRLTVL.

This chain joins TRBV6-2 or TRBV6-3 and TRBJ2-5, with D perhaps TRBD2 (6 bases). CDR1 is MNHEY and CDR2 is SVGEGT in the germline V gene. The V gene lost 6 bases and the J gene lost 1 base, with 15 bases spanning the gap. CDR3 length: 15 residues. The CDR3 nucleotides are TGTGCCAGCAGATGGGACTCTCCACCCCAAGAGACCCAGTACTTC. This sequence encodes CASRWDSPPQETQYF.

This clonotype appeared a single time. The gene calls are TRBV29-1 and TRBJ1-1, with no clear D. This CDR3 is 11 amino acids long. Germline assignment: CDR1 SQVTM and CDR2 ANQGSEA. Trimming removed 5 bases from V and 9 bases from J, with 13 bases in between. The CDR3 DNA sequence: TGCAGCGTTATGAAGGGTAGTCAAGCTTTCTTT. Residues: CSVMKGSQAFF.

The V call is TRBV3-1, the J call TRBJ2-1; D is undetermined. Trimming removed 1 base at V and 14 bases at J, with 15 bases between. This CDR3 is 13 amino acids long. CDR1 is LGHDT, CDR2 YNNKEL, per germline (reference sequence). CDR3 bases: TGTGCCAGCAGCCAAGGCACGGAGCGTAGGGAGTTCTTC. This codes for CASSQGTERREFF.

This rearrangement joins TRBV20-1 to TRBJ1-4, with D possibly TRBD1 on 5 matching bases. Trimming took 3 bases from V and 7 from J, leaving 6 bases between them. Germline V CDR1 and CDR2: DFQATT, SNEGSKA (reference sequence). This CDR3 spans 11 amino acids. This CDR3 reads CSASDSEKLFF. DNA of the CDR3: TGCAGTGCTAGTGACAGTGAAAAACTGTTTTTT.

The chain links TRBV6-2 or TRBV6-3 to TRBJ2-2; 7 bases agree with TRBD2. CDR1 and CDR2 (germline): MNHEY, SVGEGT. The CDR3 runs to 14 residues. The junction had 6 bases not matched to a gene; V was cut back by 6 bases and J by 5 bases. For the CDR3, the DNA is TGTGCCAGCAGAACTAGCGCCGCTACCGGGGAGCTGTTTTTT. As protein: CASRTSAATGELFF.

In DNA form, the CDR3 reads TGCGCCAGCAGCTTGGAGGACGGACATTCACCCCTCCACTTT. This encodes CASSLEDGHSPLHF. This rearrangement joins TRBV5-1 to TRBJ1-6; D gene unclear. Germline assignment: CDR1 SGHRS and CDR2 YFSETQ. This CDR3 has 14 residues. The V and J ends lost 0 bases and 8 bases respectively, with 9 bases between them. Full variable domain (missing parts from reference TRBV5-1 and TRBJ1-6): KAGVTQTPRYLIKTRGQQVTLSCSPISGHRSVSWYQQTPGQGLQFLFEYFSETQRNKGNFPGRFSGRQFSNSRSEMNVSTLELGDSALYLCASSLEDGHSPLHFGNGTRLTVT.

The chain carries TRBV28 and TRBJ1-2; D unclear. The CDR3 sequence is 14 residues long. Per the germline V gene, CDR1 is MDHEN and CDR2 is SYDVKM. Between the trimmed V and J ends, which lost 7 bases and 3 bases, there was a span of 15 bases. The CDR3 reads CASIGWLEYYGYTF. CDR3 coding DNA: TGTGCCAGCATCGGATGGTTGGAGTACTATGGCTACACCTTC.

The rearrangement joins TRBV20-1 to TRBJ2-3; the D gene is possibly TRBD1 (6 bases). The germline V gene encodes CDR1 DFQATT and CDR2 SNEGSKA (reference sequence). V shed 5 bases and J shed 2 bases, with 14 bases lying between them. The CDR3 covers 14 residues. This CDR3 reads CSAAPGHPTDTQYF. As DNA, the CDR3 is TGCAGTGCTGCTCCGGGACACCCCACAGATACGCAGTATTTT.

Only a few counts were recorded for this clonotype. V is TRBV7-9 and J is TRBJ2-5; 12 bases agree with TRBD2. Per the germline V gene, CDR1 is SEHNR and CDR2 is FQNEAQ (reference sequence). With 4 bases clipped from V and 1 base from J, the junction kept 4 bases outside the gene matches. This CDR3 is built from 16 residues. CDR3 in amino acids: CASSYLAGGPQETQYF. The CDR3 coding sequence is TGTGCCAGCAGCTACCTAGCGGGGGGGCCCCAAGAGACCCAGTACTTC.

The chain recombines TRBV20-1 with TRBJ1-5; D is unclear. The CDR3 contains 13 residues. The germline V gene encodes CDR1 DFQATT and CDR2 SNEGSKA (reference sequence). V shed 4 bases and J shed 4 bases, with 11 bases lying between them. CDR3 loop: CSANRGLNQPQHF. In nucleotides, the CDR3 is TGCAGTGCTAACAGAGGGCTGAATCAGCCCCAGCATTTT.